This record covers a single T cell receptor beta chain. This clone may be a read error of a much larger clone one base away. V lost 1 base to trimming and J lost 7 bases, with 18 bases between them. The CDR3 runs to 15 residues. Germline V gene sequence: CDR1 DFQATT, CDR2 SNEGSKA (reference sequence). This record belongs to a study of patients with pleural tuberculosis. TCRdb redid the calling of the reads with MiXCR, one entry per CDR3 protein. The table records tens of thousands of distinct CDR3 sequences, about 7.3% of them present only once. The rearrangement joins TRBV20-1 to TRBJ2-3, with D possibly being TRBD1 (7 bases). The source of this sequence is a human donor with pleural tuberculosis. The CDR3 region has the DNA TGCAGTGCTAGAGTAGCGGAGCAGGGACAGCATACGCAGTATTTT. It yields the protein CSARVAEQGQHTQYF.